Presented here are 8 T cell receptor beta chains from one specimen sequenced in a study of T-cell reconstitution after alpha-beta-depleted transplantation in children. Molecular barcoding with unique molecular identifiers was used for the TCRbeta library. Using its own MiXCR run on the PCR reads, TCRdb lists one record per CDR3 protein. The data contain 70,000 or so distinct CDR3 sequences, approximately 10% of them singletons. The sample here was PBMCs, taken before TCRalphabeta/CD19-depleted stem cell transplant. These receptors all stem from a boy aged 5-17 years with acute myeloid leukemia, due to receive a stem cell transplant.

This clonotype has at least ten counts. V gene TRBV5-1 combines with J gene TRBJ2-5; TRBD1 is a possible D gene (6 bases). The V gene's germline CDR1 is SGHRS and CDR2 YFSETQ. V lost 4 bases to trimming and J lost 2 bases, with 18 bases between them. CDR3 size: 16 residues. The CDR3 loop reads CASSPGYRVGQETQYF. The CDR3 DNA is TGCGCCAGCAGCCCCGGGTACAGGGTAGGACAAGAGACCCAGTACTTC.

This clonotype was picked up many times. V and J are TRBV27 and TRBJ2-2; no definite D call. The CDR3 contains 12 residues. Trimming removed 5 bases from V and 7 bases from J, with 8 bases in between. Germline V gene lookup returns CDR1 MNHEY and CDR2 SMNVEV (reference sequence). CDR3 coding DNA: TGTGCCAGCAGTGTACCTAACGGGGAGCTGTTTTTT. This codes for CASSVPNGELFF.

This clonotype was detected many times. V and J are TRBV20-1 and TRBJ1-2, with D possibly TRBD1 on 5 matching bases. CDR3 length: 11 residues. V was shortened by 6 bases and J by 7 bases, with 12 bases between the two germline ends. CDR1 is DFQATT, CDR2 SNEGSKA, per germline (reference sequence). For the CDR3, the DNA is TGCAGTGCCGAGGCGGGGGGTGGCTACACCTTC. Translated, it gives CSAEAGGGYTF.

As for this clonotype: It may be a read error: a sequence one base away is much more abundant. The chain couples TRBV19 to TRBJ2-7; 9 nucleotides match TRBD1. The CDR3 is 14 residues long. J gave up 2 bases and V 9 bases, and 8 bases lay outside the gene matches. CDR1 and CDR2 from the germline V gene are LNHDA and SQIVND (reference sequence). This CDR3 is CARSPGQGPYEQYF. The CDR3 DNA sequence: TGTGCCAGAAGTCCCGGACAGGGGCCCTACGAGCAGTACTTC. Full variable domain (outside the CDR3, taken from reference TRBV19 and TRBJ2-7): DGGITQSPKYLFRKEGQNVTLSCEQNLNHDAMYWYRQDPGQGLRLIYYSQIVNDFQKGDIAEGYSVSREKKESFPLTVTSAQKNPTAFYLCARSPGQGPYEQYFGPGTRLTVT.

This clonotype was seen repeatedly, ten times or more. The chain joins TRBV4-2 to TRBJ2-3, with 7 bases identical to TRBD2. Trimming cost V 2 bases and J 3 bases; bases outside gene matches: 8. Germline CDR1 reads LGHNA; CDR2 reads YNFKEQ. The CDR3 contains 16 residues. The CDR3 reads CASSQSRGGGTDTQYF. CDR3 DNA: TGTGCCAGCAGCCAATCGCGTGGGGGAGGGACAGATACGCAGTATTTT.

This clonotype was seen ten or more times. CDR3 DNA: TGTGCCAGCAAAAAAACGGGCCAAGCGGGCTACACCTTC. Translation gives CASKKTGQAGYTF. V and J are TRBV6-2 or TRBV6-3 and TRBJ1-2; D ambiguous. Trimming pared 7 bases from V and 8 bases from J, leaving 17 bases between. This CDR3 spans 13 amino acids. CDR1 and CDR2 from the germline V gene are MNHEY and SVGEGT.

This clonotype was observed a handful of times. This chain joins TRBV7-3 and TRBJ2-3, with D unresolved. The germline V gene encodes CDR1 SGHTA and CDR2 FQGTGA. The CDR3 is 15 residues long. Trimming stripped 5 bases from V and 1 base from J, with 13 bases between. Here the CDR3 reads CASSQDFLGTDTQYF. The DNA for the CDR3 is TGTGCCAGCAGCCAAGACTTCCTCGGCACAGATACGCAGTATTTT.

This clonotype has at least ten counts. The chain couples TRBV5-1 to TRBJ2-7, with D hard to call. CDR3 length: 13 residues. Germline V CDR1 and CDR2: SGHRS, YFSETQ. Trimming left V 0 bases short and J 3 bases short, with 7 bases between. In DNA form, the CDR3 reads TGCGCCAGCAGCTTGGCGGCAGTCTACGAGCAGTACTTC. Translated, it gives CASSLAAVYEQYF.